Below, 15 T cell receptor beta chains from the same sample are listed, as sequenced in a study of blood T cell repertoires in COVID-19. Sequenced by immunoSEQ multiplex PCR; TCRdb stores in-frame clones only, minus some. The sample lists about 36,000 clones, approximately 80% occurring once. The sequenced sample consisted of peripheral blood. The receptors here all came from a human donor in a cohort sampled during active or convalescent COVID-19. The donor label of this sample is uncertain.

This chain links TRBV9 with TRBJ1-2, with 9 bases identical to TRBD1. The junction had 6 bases not matched to a gene; V was cut back by 5 bases and J by 1 base. The germline gives CDR1 SGDLS, CDR2 YYNGEE. The CDR3 is 15 residues long. The CDR3 sequence is CASSPQGAHNYGYTF. In DNA, the CDR3 is TGTGCCAGCAGTCCACAGGGGGCACATAACTATGGCTACACCTTC. Supplemented by reference TRBV9 and TRBJ1-2, the full variable domain reads DSGVTQTPKHLITATGQRVTLRCSPRSGDLSVYWYQQSLDQGLQFLIQYYNGEERAKGNILERFSAQQFPDLHSELNLSSLELGDSALYFCASSPQGAHNYGYTFGSGTRLTVV.

The chain links TRBV12-5 to TRBJ1-5; tentatively, D is TRBD1 (6 bases). CDR3 length: 18 amino acids. Germline V gives CDR1 LGHNT, CDR2 FRNRAP. CDR3 nucleotide sequence: TGTGCCAGACGCTCTGAAGAGGGGGAGCCCATTAGCAATCAGCCCCAGCATTTT. This translates into CARRSEEGEPISNQPQHF.

This clone came up once. This chain uses TRBV7-3 with TRBJ2-3; TRBD2 might be the D (6 bases). The V end lost 5 bases, the J end lost 5 bases, and 17 bases lay between the germline ends. Germline V lookup: CDR1 SGHTA, CDR2 FQGTGA. The CDR3 totals 15 residues. CDR3: CASSPTGSAGDTQYF. CDR3 in DNA: TGTGCCAGCAGCCCTACCGGGAGCGCAGGAGATACGCAGTATTTT.

J is TRBJ2-7 and V is TRBV7-8, with 7 nucleotides matching TRBD2. With 3 bases clipped from V and 3 bases from J, the junction kept 5 bases outside the gene matches. CDR3 length equals 14 residues. Germline CDR1 reads SGHVS; CDR2 reads FQNEAQ. CDR3 loop: CASSFREGIYEQYF. CDR3 coding DNA: TGTGCCAGCAGCTTCAGGGAGGGGATCTACGAGCAGTACTTC. The entire variable domain, with the rest obtained from reference TRBV7-8 and TRBJ2-7, is as follows: GAGVSQSPRYKVAKRGQDVALRCDPISGHVSLFWYQQALGQGPEFLTYFQNEAQLDKSGLPSDRFFAERPEGSVSTLKIQRTQQEDSAVYLCASSFREGIYEQYFGPGTRLTVT.

The chain carries TRBV18 and TRBJ2-7, with 9 nucleotides matching TRBD2. Germline V gene data show CDR1 as KGHSH and CDR2 as LQKENI. The CDR3 extends over 14 amino acids. V shed 3 bases, J shed 0 bases, and the junction held 0 bases outside the gene matches. CDR3 in amino acids: CASSPSGGSYEQYF. CDR3 sequence (DNA): TGTGCCAGCTCACCTAGCGGGGGCTCCTACGAGCAGTACTTC.

This chain joins TRBV7-2 and TRBJ2-5; no reliable D call. This CDR3 is built from 13 residues. Germline lookup yields CDR1 SGHTA and CDR2 FQGNSA. With 3 bases removed from V and 2 bases from J, the gap between germline ends came to 7 bases. This CDR3 is CASSLTPQETQYF. The CDR3 region has the DNA TGTGCCAGCAGCTTGACACCTCAAGAGACCCAGTACTTC.

V and J are TRBV19 and TRBJ2-1, with 7 bases that match TRBD1. CDR1 is LNHDA and CDR2 is SQIVND in the germline V gene (reference sequence). Unmatched junction bases numbered 4, after V lost 5 bases and J lost 0 bases. This CDR3 contains 15 residues. CDR3 in amino acids: CASSPRGSSYNEQFF. The CDR3 bases are TGTGCCAGTAGTCCCAGGGGGAGCTCCTACAATGAGCAGTTCTTC.

V gene TRBV6-5 combines with J gene TRBJ2-2; no firm D call. The germline V gene encodes CDR1 MNHEY and CDR2 SVGAGI. The CDR3 is 14 residues long. V shed 0 bases and J shed 2 bases, with 4 bases lying between them. Here the CDR3 reads CASSYSSNTGELFF. CDR3 bases: TGTGCCAGCAGTTACTCGTCAAACACCGGGGAGCTGTTTTTT.

The rearrangement links TRBV9 to TRBJ2-4; 10 nucleotides align to TRBD1. Trimming cost V 4 bases and J 8 bases; bases outside gene matches: 9. The CDR3 length is 15 residues. Germline V lookup: CDR1 SGDLS, CDR2 YYNGEE. Here the CDR3 reads CASSFRQGAGDIQYF. CDR3 nucleotide sequence: TGTGCCAGCAGCTTTCGACAGGGGGCCGGGGACATTCAGTACTTC.

V gene TRBV2 combines with J gene TRBJ2-6; D is unclear. Looked up from germline, CDR1 is SNHLY and CDR2 is FYNNEI. CDR3 length: 16 residues. Trimming removed 4 bases from V and 1 base from J, with 11 bases in between. CDR3 DNA sequence: TGTGCCAGCAGTGGTGCCGTTAGATCTGGGGCCAACGTCCTGACTTTC. As protein: CASSGAVRSGANVLTF.

The chain has TRBV7-8 and TRBJ2-3, with D tentatively TRBD2 (6 bases). The CDR3 covers 14 residues. Looked up from germline, CDR1 is SGHVS and CDR2 is FQNEAQ. Deletions cut 7 bases from V and 2 bases from J, with 13 bases between. The CDR3 sequence: CASTTGLFTDTQYF. The CDR3 DNA sequence: TGTGCCAGCACCACGGGACTTTTCACAGATACGCAGTATTTT. The whole variable domain, filled in from reference TRBV7-8 and TRBJ2-3, reads GAGVSQSPRYKVAKRGQDVALRCDPISGHVSLFWYQQALGQGPEFLTYFQNEAQLDKSGLPSDRFFAERPEGSVSTLKIQRTQQEDSAVYLCASTTGLFTDTQYFGPGTRLTVL.

The V and J genes are TRBV6-2 or TRBV6-3 and TRBJ2-4; D is perhaps TRBD2 (6 bases). The V gene lost 4 bases and the J gene lost 0 bases, with 7 bases spanning the gap. The CDR3 covers 14 residues. Germline values: CDR1 MNHEY, CDR2 SVGEGT. The CDR3: CASSSGLAKNIQYF. For the CDR3, the DNA is TGTGCCAGCAGTTCGGGACTAGCCAAAAACATTCAGTACTTC.

The V call is TRBV6-5, the J call TRBJ1-4; D possibly corresponds to TRBD1 (6 bases). Trimming cost V 11 bases and J 5 bases, with 18 bases left between them. Germline loops: CDR1 MNHEY, CDR2 SVGAGI. CDR3 length: 14 amino acids. The CDR3 nucleotides read TGTGCCTCAGCAGGCACCGACAGGAATGAAAAACTGTTTTTT. Translated, it gives CASAGTDRNEKLFF.

V and J are TRBV6-5 and TRBJ1-2; no clear D. V gave up 0 bases and J gave up 3 bases, with 8 bases separating them. The CDR3 has 14 residues. CDR1 MNHEY and CDR2 SVGAGI come from the germline V gene. CDR3 loop: CASSYSWRDYGYTF. The CDR3, as DNA: TGTGCCAGCAGTTACTCGTGGAGGGACTATGGCTACACCTTC.

CDR3 sequence: CASSQTLLQGGLPRGYTF. The CDR3, as DNA: TGTGCCAGCAGCCAAACGCTCCTACAGGGTGGTCTACCTCGGGGCTACACCTTC. V gene TRBV3-1 (or the pseudogene TRBV3-2) combines with J gene TRBJ1-2, with a weak D call TRBD1 (6 bases). Germline-derived CDR1 and CDR2 are LGHDT and YNNKEL (reference sequence). This CDR3 is 18 amino acids long. The V end lost 2 bases, the J end lost 8 bases, and 27 bases lay between the germline ends.